This entry concerns a single T cell receptor (beta chain). CDR3 length: 16 residues. With 0 bases removed from V and 3 bases from J, the gap between germline ends came to 12 bases. The V gene's germline CDR1 is LGHNT and CDR2 FRNRAP. This sample is drawn from a study of blood T cell repertoires in COVID-19. Whole-study context: Italy, Spain and the United States were the sources of the convalescent and acute COVID-19 samples. Nucleic acid was either cDNA or gDNA, and it came from T cells, B-cell-depleted T cells, or PBMCs.

Seattle researchers signed up patients amid active infection and tracked them longitudinally. Authors' processing steps: How many nucleated cells were present was estimated from reference gene primer amplification. Clones were read by immunoSEQ multiplex PCR, and TCRdb kept only the in-frame ones, dropping some. The DNA was the basis for D and trimming; V, J and clone size are from that table. Altogether just under 350,000 clones are present, 87% being singletons, with the ten largest covering about 6%. This TCR was sampled from a woman in her forties or fifties with COVID-19, enrolled during active disease. Sequenced: peripheral blood. The rearrangement uses TRBV12-5 and TRBJ2-1; no reliable D call. CDR3 region: CASGLVSPKSYNEQFF. The CDR3 DNA reads as TGTGCTAGTGGTTTGGTGAGTCCAAAGAGCTACAATGAGCAGTTCTTC.